This paragraph covers one TCR beta chain sequence. A few counts support this clone. Its specific antigen is unknown. No base-level quality is on record; no much larger clone is a single base apart. This entry is derived from a study of blood T cell repertoires in COVID-19 (dated by TCRdb to 2019 to 2021). Regarding the study in general: Collaborator samples came from the United States, Italy and Spain and covered acute and convalescent phases of COVID-19. Nearly every sample came with metadata listing a de-identified subject ID, COVID-19 status, age in years and sex. The dataset comprised deeply sampled blood TCRbeta repertoires from subjects exposed to, actively infected with, or recovered from COVID-19. A freely available public database, intended as a resource for researchers studying the immune response to SARS-CoV-2, is where the repertoires were released. The material from the prospective study consisted of cDNA or gDNA derived from T cells, B-cell-depleted T cells, or PBMCs. Samples were obtained from the ongoing ImmuneRACE study (first 160 participants) and from about 1,300 subjects provided by 6 global collaborators. Where available, HLA class I and class II types were taken from metadata supplied by the sample provider and were not determined by assay-based typing. Broad study findings and their caveats: The quantity of clinical and demographic metadata differed by source and by participant and was supplied without curation.

The CDR3 contains 15 residues, cysteine and phenylalanine counted. This entry keeps only the CDR3 DNA: 45 bases, framed from base 1. Based on the germline V gene, the CDR1 and CDR2 sequences are KGHSH and LQKENI. V is cut back by 0 bases and J by 4 bases, with 2 bases in the junction unmatched. Participants in the prospective study were enrolled through a virtual design, were aged roughly 18 to 100 years, and lived in 24 United States geographic areas. Cohort assignment in the prospective study relied on participant-reported clinical history from a screening survey and a study questionnaire. In the prospective study, whole blood, serum and a nasopharyngeal or oropharyngeal swab were collected from each participant by mobile phlebotomists. Prospective study participants could optionally give additional blood draws and questionnaires over an approximately 2-month period. Before DNA extraction, prospective study blood samples were shipped either frozen or at room temperature.

TCRbeta CDR3 regions were amplified from genomic DNA by means of the immunoSEQ Assay, a bias-controlled multiplex PCR. The source study handled its data this way. Within the assay, amplification of reference gene primers was used to estimate how many nucleated cells each sample contained. To quantify the absolute abundance of each unique TCRbeta CDR3 rearrangement, sequence reads were collapsed and filtered. For each sample, productive Simpson clonality was calculated as the square root of Simpson's diversity index across productive rearrangements. The table comes from immuneACCESS by way of TCRdb, which keeps in-frame sequences with V and J called. Part of the clones is missing from these tables; in studies checked, under half for an unresolved V gene and the rest for unknown reasons. V and J calls and clone size are copied from that table; D and trimming were computed from the DNA. This sample has approximately 240,000 clones in its table, and about 86% of those were observed once. Roughly 1.3% of the sample belongs to the ten largest clones.

The sequence is built from TRBV18 and TRBJ2-3, with 9 junctional bases fitting TRBD2. The receptor's source is a woman aged 40 to 49 with acute COVID-19. The sample taken for sequencing was PBMCs or T cells enriched from blood (not recorded which). The CDR3 region: CASSPPLAGSDTQYF. The sequence in DNA is TGTGCCAGCTCACCACCGCTAGCGGGATCAGATACGCAGTATTTT.